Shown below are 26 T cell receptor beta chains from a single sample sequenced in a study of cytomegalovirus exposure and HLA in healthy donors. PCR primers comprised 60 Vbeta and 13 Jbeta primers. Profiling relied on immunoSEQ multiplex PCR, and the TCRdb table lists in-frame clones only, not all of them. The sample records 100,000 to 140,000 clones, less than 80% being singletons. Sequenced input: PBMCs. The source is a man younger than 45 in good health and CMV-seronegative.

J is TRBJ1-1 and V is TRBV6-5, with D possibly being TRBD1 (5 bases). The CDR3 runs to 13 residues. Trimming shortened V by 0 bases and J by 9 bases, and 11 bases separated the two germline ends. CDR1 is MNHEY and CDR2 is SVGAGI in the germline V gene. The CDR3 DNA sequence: TGTGCCAGCAGTTACTCGAGGACAAATAAAGCTTTCTTT. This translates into CASSYSRTNKAFF.

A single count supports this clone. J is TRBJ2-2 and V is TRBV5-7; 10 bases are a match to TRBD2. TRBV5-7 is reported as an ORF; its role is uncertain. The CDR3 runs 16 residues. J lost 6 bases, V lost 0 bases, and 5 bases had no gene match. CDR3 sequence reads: CASSLALAGASGELFF. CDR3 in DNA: TGTGCCAGCAGCTTGGCCCTAGCGGGAGCCTCCGGGGAGCTGTTTTTT.

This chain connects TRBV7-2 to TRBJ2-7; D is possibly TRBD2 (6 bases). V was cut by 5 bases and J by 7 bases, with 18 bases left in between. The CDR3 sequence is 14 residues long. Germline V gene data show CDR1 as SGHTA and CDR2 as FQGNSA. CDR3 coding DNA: TGTGCCAGCAGCCCCGGAGGGCCGAAGCGTGAGCAGTACTTC. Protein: CASSPGGPKREQYF.

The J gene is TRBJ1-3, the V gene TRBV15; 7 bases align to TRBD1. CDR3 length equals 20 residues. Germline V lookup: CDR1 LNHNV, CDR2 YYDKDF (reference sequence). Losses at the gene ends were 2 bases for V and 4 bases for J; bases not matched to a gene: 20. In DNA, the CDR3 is TGTGCCACCAGCAGATCTGGAGTCCAGGGGGGCCACTCGAGCGGAAACACCATATATTTT. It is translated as CATSRSGVQGGHSSGNTIYF.

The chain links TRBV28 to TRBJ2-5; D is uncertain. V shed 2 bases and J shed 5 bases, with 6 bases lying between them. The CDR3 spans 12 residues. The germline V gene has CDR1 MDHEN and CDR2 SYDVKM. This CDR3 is CASSLVLETQYF. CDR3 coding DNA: TGTGCCAGCAGTTTAGTCTTGGAGACCCAGTACTTC.

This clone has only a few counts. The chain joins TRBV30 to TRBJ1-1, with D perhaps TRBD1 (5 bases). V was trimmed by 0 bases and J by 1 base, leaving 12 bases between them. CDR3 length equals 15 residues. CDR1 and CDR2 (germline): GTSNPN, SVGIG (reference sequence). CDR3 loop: CAWSVRAGQNTEAFF. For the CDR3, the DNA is TGTGCCTGGAGTGTACGGGCGGGGCAGAACACTGAAGCTTTCTTT.

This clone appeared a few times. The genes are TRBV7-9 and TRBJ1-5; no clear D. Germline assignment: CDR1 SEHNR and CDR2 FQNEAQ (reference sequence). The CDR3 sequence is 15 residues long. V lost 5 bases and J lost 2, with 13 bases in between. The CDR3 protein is CASSPTVSGNQPQHF. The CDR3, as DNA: TGTGCCAGCAGCCCAACAGTGTCAGGCAATCAGCCCCAGCATTTT.

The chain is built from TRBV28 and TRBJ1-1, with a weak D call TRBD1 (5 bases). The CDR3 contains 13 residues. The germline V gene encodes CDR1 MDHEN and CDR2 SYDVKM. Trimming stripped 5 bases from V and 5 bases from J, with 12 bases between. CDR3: CASSRGGRTEAFF. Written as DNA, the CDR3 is TGTGCCAGCAGTCGGGGGGGTAGAACTGAAGCTTTCTTT.

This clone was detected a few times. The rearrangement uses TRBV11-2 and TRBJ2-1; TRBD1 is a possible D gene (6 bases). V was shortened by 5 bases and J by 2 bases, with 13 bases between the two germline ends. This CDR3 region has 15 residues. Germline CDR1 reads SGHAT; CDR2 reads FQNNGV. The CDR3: CASSPTGIAYNEQFF. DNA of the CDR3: TGTGCCAGCAGCCCAACAGGGATAGCCTACAATGAGCAGTTCTTC.

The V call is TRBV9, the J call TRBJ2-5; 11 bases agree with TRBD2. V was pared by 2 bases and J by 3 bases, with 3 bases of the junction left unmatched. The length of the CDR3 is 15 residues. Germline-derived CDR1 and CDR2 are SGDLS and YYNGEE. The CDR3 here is CASSVTGLAEETQYF. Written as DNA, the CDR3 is TGTGCCAGCAGCGTTACGGGACTAGCGGAAGAGACCCAGTACTTC.

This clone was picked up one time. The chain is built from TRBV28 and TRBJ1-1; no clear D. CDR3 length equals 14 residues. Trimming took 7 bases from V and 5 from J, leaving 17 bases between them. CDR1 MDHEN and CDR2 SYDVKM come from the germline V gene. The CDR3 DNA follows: TGTGCCAGCAAAAGCTCTCGGGGAGGAACTGAAGCTTTCTTT. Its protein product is CASKSSRGGTEAFF. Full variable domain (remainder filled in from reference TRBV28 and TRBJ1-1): DVKVTQSSRYLVKRTGEKVFLECVQDMDHENMFWYRQDPGLGLRLIYFSYDVKMKEKGDIPEGYSVSREKKERFSLILESASTNQTSMYLCASKSSRGGTEAFFGQGTRLTVV.

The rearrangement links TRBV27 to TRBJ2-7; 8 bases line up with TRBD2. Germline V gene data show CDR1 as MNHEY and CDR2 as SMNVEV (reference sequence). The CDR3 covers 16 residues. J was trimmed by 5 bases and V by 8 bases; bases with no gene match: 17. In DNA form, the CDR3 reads TGTGCCAGCCAGCTCCGGGGGACTAGGGACTACCACGAGCAGTACTTC. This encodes CASQLRGTRDYHEQYF.

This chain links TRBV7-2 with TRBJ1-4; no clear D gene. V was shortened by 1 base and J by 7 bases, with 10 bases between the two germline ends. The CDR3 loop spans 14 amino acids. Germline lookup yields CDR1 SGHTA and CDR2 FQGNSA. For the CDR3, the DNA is TGTGCCAGCAGCTTAGGCGGGGTGGGTGAAAAACTGTTTTTT. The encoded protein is CASSLGGVGEKLFF. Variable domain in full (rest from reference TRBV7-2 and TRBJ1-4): GAGVSQSPSNKVTEKGKDVELRCDPISGHTALYWYRQSLGQGLEFLIYFQGNSAPDKSGLPSDRFSAERTGGSVSTLTIQRTQQEDSAVYLCASSLGGVGEKLFFGSGTQLSVL.

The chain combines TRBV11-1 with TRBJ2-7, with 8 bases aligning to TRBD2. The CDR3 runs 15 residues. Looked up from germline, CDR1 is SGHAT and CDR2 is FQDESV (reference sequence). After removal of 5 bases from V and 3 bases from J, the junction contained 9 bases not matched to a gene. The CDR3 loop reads CASSPGGLGHYEQYF. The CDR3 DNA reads TGTGCCAGCAGCCCCGGGGGACTAGGACACTACGAGCAGTACTTC.

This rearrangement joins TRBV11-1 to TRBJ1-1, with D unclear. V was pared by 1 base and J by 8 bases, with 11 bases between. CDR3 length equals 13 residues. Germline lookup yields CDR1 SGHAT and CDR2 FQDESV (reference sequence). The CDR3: CASSLVLGSEAFF. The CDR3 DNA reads TGTGCCAGCAGCTTAGTTTTGGGCAGCGAAGCTTTCTTT.

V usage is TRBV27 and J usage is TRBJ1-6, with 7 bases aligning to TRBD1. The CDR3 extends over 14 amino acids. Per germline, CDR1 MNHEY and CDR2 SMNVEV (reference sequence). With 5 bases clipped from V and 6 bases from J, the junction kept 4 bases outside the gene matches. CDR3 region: CASSGGTANSPLHF. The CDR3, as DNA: TGTGCCAGCAGTGGCGGGACAGCTAATTCACCCCTCCACTTT.

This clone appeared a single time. The CDR3 DNA reads TGCGCCAGCAGCTTGGCCGGGGGAGAGGGGCAGCCCCAGCATTTT. This encodes CASSLAGGEGQPQHF. This rearrangement joins TRBV5-1 to TRBJ1-5; D is perhaps TRBD1 (5 bases). V lost 0 bases and J lost 7, with 14 bases in between. CDR1 is SGHRS and CDR2 is YFSETQ in the germline V gene. The CDR3 is made up of 15 amino acids.

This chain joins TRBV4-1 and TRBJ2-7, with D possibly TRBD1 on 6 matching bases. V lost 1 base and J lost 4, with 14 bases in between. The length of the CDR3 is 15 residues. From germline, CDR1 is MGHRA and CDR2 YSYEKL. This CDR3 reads CASSQVTGSSYEQYF. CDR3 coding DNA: TGCGCCAGCAGCCAAGTCACAGGGTCGTCTTACGAGCAGTACTTC.

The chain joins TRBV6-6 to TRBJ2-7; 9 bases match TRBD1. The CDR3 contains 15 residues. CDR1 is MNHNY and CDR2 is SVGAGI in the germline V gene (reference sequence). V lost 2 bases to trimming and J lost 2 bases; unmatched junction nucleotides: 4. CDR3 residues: CASSYADRGTYEQYF. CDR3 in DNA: TGTGCCAGCAGTTACGCGGACAGGGGTACCTACGAGCAGTACTTC.

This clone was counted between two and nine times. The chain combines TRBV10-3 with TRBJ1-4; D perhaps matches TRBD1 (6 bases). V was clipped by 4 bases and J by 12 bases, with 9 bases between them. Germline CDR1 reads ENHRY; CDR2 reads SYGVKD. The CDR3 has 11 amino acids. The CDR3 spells CAISGGGQLFF. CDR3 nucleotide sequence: TGTGCCATCAGTGGCGGGGGCCAACTGTTTTTT.

CDR3 sequence: CASSSSGRAGGEQYF. The CDR3 bases are TGTGCCAGCAGCAGTAGCGGGAGGGCCGGGGGGGAGCAGTACTTC. The chain couples TRBV7-9 to TRBJ2-7; 11 bases are shared with TRBD2. The V gene end was trimmed by 5 bases and the J gene end by 7 bases; junction bases not matched to a gene: 10. The CDR3 totals 15 residues. The germline V gene encodes CDR1 SEHNR and CDR2 FQNEAQ (reference sequence).

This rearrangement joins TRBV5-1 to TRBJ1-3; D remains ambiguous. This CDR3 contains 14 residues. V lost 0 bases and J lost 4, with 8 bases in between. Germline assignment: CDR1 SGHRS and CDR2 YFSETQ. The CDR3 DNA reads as TGCGCCAGCAGCTTGGCGGGGTACGGAAACACCATATATTTT. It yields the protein CASSLAGYGNTIYF.

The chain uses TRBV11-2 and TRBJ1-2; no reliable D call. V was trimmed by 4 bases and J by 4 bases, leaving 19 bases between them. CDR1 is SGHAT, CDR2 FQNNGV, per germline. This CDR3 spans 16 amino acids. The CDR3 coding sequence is TGTGCCAGCAGCTCGGTGGGAGGAGGGAGTATCTATGGCTACACCTTC. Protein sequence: CASSSVGGGSIYGYTF. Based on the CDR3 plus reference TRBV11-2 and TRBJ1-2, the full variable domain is EAGVAQSPRYKIIEKRQSVAFWCNPISGHATLYWYQQILGQGPKLLIQFQNNGVVDDSQLPKDRFSAERLKGVDSTLKIQPAKLEDSAVYLCASSSVGGGSIYGYTFGSGTRLTVV.

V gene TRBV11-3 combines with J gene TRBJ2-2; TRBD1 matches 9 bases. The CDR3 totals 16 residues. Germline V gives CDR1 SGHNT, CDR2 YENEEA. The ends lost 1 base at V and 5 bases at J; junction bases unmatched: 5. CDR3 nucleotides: TGTGCCAGCAGCTTAGGGGGACAGGGAAGAACCGGGGAGCTGTTTTTT. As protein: CASSLGGQGRTGELFF.

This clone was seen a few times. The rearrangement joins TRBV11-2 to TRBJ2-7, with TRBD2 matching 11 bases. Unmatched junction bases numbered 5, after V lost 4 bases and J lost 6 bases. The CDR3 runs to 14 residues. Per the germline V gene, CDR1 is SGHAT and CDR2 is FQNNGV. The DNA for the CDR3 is TGTGCCAGCAGCTCTATAGCGGGAGGGCTCGAGCAGTACTTC. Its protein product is CASSSIAGGLEQYF. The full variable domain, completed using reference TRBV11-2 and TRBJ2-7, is EAGVAQSPRYKIIEKRQSVAFWCNPISGHATLYWYQQILGQGPKLLIQFQNNGVVDDSQLPKDRFSAERLKGVDSTLKIQPAKLEDSAVYLCASSSIAGGLEQYFGPGTRLTVT.

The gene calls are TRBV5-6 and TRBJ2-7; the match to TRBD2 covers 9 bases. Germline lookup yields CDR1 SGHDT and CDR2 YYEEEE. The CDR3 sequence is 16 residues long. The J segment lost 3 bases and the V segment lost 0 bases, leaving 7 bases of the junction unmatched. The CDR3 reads CASSLDRTSAIYEQYF. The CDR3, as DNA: TGTGCCAGCAGCTTGGACAGGACTAGCGCGATCTACGAGCAGTACTTC.